What follows are 23 T cell receptor beta chains derived from one specimen sequenced in a study of blood T cell repertoires in COVID-19. Clones were sequenced by immunoSEQ multiplex PCR, and TCRdb holds only the in-frame ones, with some missing. The profile shows 230,000 or so clones, roughly four fifths of them singletons. The sequencing input was peripheral blood. Source of these receptors: a man aged 50-60 years with active or convalescent COVID-19.

The chain is built from TRBV7-9 and TRBJ1-1; D gene unclear. Germline V gives CDR1 SEHNR, CDR2 FQNEAQ (reference sequence). The V end was cut by 4 bases, the J end by 8 bases, with 14 bases between. The CDR3 is 13 residues long. CDR3 in DNA: TGTGCCAGCAGCTATAGATCGACACTCGAAGCTTTCTTT. Amino acids: CASSYRSTLEAFF. Full variable domain (rest looked up from reference TRBV7-9 and TRBJ1-1): DTGVSQNPRHKITKRGQNVTFRCDPISEHNRLYWYRQTLGQGPEFLTYFQNEAQLEKSRLLSDRFSAERPKGSFSTLEIQRTEQGDSAMYLCASSYRSTLEAFFGQGTRLTVV.

The table lists this clone with a count of one. CDR3 protein: CASSLDSTSNTGELFF. The DNA of the CDR3 is TGCGCCAGCAGCTTGGACAGCACTTCGAACACCGGGGAGCTGTTTTTT. This rearrangement joins TRBV5-1 to TRBJ2-2; D is uncertain. Trimming cost V 0 bases and J 0 bases, with 9 bases left between them. The CDR3 runs to 16 residues. The V gene's germline CDR1 is SGHRS and CDR2 YFSETQ. Based on the CDR3 plus reference TRBV5-1 and TRBJ2-2, the full variable domain is KAGVTQTPRYLIKTRGQQVTLSCSPISGHRSVSWYQQTPGQGLQFLFEYFSETQRNKGNFPGRFSGRQFSNSRSEMNVSTLELGDSALYLCASSLDSTSNTGELFFGEGSRLTVL.

The CDR3 DNA reads as TGTGCCAGCAGCTTAGCCGGGACAACAATCGCGTACGAGCAGTACTTC. Its protein product is CASSLAGTTIAYEQYF. This rearrangement joins TRBV7-8 to TRBJ2-7; TRBD1 might be the D (6 bases). Germline-derived CDR1 and CDR2 are SGHVS and FQNEAQ. The CDR3 contains 16 residues. The ends were cut back, 0 bases at V and 4 bases at J, with 16 bases in the middle. Based on the CDR3 plus reference TRBV7-8 and TRBJ2-7, the full variable domain is GAGVSQSPRYKVAKRGQDVALRCDPISGHVSLFWYQQALGQGPEFLTYFQNEAQLDKSGLPSDRFFAERPEGSVSTLKIQRTQQEDSAVYLCASSLAGTTIAYEQYFGPGTRLTVT.

This clone appeared a few times. The genes are TRBV20-1 and TRBJ1-1; TRBD1 matches at 7 bases. CDR1 and CDR2 (germline): DFQATT, SNEGSKA (reference sequence). V shed 8 bases and J 5 bases; nucleotides not matched to a gene: 5. This CDR3 has 11 amino acids. The CDR3 loop is CSRSQGTEAFF. CDR3 coding DNA: TGCAGTAGATCACAGGGGACTGAAGCTTTCTTT.

This chain uses TRBV5-5 with TRBJ1-1, with TRBD1 matching 10 bases. J was trimmed by 5 bases and V by 5 bases; bases with no gene match: 9. Germline V gives CDR1 SGHKS, CDR2 YYEKEE (reference sequence). The CDR3 is 15 residues long. The CDR3 bases are TGTGCCAGCAGTTCGGGACAGGGGATGAGGACTGAAGCTTTCTTT. Translated, it gives CASSSGQGMRTEAFF.

This chain uses TRBV13 with TRBJ2-3, with 14 bases lining up with TRBD2. CDR1 is PRHDT and CDR2 is FYEKMQ in the germline V gene (reference sequence). CDR3 length equals 17 residues. Germline trimming cut 0 bases from V and 3 bases from J; bases unmatched to any gene: 2. The CDR3: CASSLGGLAGVTDTQYF. The CDR3 coding sequence is TGTGCCAGCAGCTTAGGGGGACTAGCGGGGGTTACAGATACGCAGTATTTT.

For this clone: At the DNA level, this CDR3 is encoded by other sequences in the same sample as well. The V gene is TRBV20-1, the J gene TRBJ1-2; D is unresolved. Trimming took 3 bases from V and 6 from J, leaving 8 bases between them. Germline CDR1 reads DFQATT; CDR2 reads SNEGSKA (reference sequence). The CDR3 is 11 residues long. The CDR3 DNA follows: TGCAGTGCTAGTGCGGGGAATGGCTACACCTTC. The encoded protein is CSASAGNGYTF.

The chain couples TRBV5-1 to TRBJ2-1; D ambiguous. Germline assignment: CDR1 SGHRS and CDR2 YFSETQ. The CDR3 sequence is 11 residues long. V dropped 6 bases and J dropped 13 bases, with 14 bases sitting between them. The CDR3 region has the DNA TGCGCCAGCACCAACGGTCCAATCCAGTTCTTC. Residues: CASTNGPIQFF.

This clone occurred a few times. V is TRBV25-1 and J is TRBJ1-4; maybe TRBD1 (5 bases). V was shortened by 0 bases and J by 8 bases, with 22 bases between the two germline ends. The CDR3 has 18 residues. Germline V gives CDR1 MGHDK, CDR2 SYGVNS. The CDR3 protein is CASSEYIRAGIGVEKLFF. DNA for the CDR3: TGTGCCAGCAGTGAATATATTCGGGCAGGGATTGGTGTAGAAAAACTGTTTTTT. Supplemented by reference TRBV25-1 and TRBJ1-4, the full variable domain reads EADIYQTPRYLVIGTGKKITLECSQTMGHDKMYWYQQDPGMELHLIHYSYGVNSTEKGDLSSESTVSRIRTEHFPLTLESARPSHTSQYLCASSEYIRAGIGVEKLFFGSGTQLSVL.

The V and J genes are TRBV2 and TRBJ2-3; possible D gene TRBD2, 6 bases. The CDR3 is 14 residues long. Germline CDR1 and CDR2: SNHLY and FYNNEI. Trimming removed 7 bases from V and 1 base from J, with 12 bases in between. CDR3 amino acids: CASKFGGGTDTQYF. CDR3 in DNA: TGTGCCAGCAAATTTGGCGGGGGCACAGATACGCAGTATTTT.

The chain employs TRBV5-1 and TRBJ2-3; possible D gene TRBD2, 6 bases. This CDR3 is 13 amino acids long. Germline V CDR1 and CDR2: SGHRS, YFSETQ. Trimming pared 4 bases from V and 1 base from J, leaving 7 bases between. Here the CDR3 reads CASSGGGTDTQYF. The CDR3 DNA is TGCGCCAGCAGCGGCGGGGGCACAGATACGCAGTATTTT.

CDR3 region: CASSYRDRVSYGYTF. CDR3 sequence (DNA): TGTGCCAGCAGCTACCGGGACAGGGTTTCCTATGGCTACACCTTC. The chain employs TRBV5-6 and TRBJ1-2; 9 bases align to TRBD1. CDR3 length equals 15 residues. The V gene's germline CDR1 is SGHDT and CDR2 YYEEEE. J lost 4 bases, V lost 3 bases, and 7 bases had no gene match. The full variable domain, rest sourced from reference TRBV5-6 and TRBJ1-2, is DAGVTQSPTHLIKTRGQQVTLRCSPKSGHDTVSWYQQALGQGPQFIFQYYEEEERQRGNFPDRFSGHQFPNYSSELNVNALLLGDSALYLCASSYRDRVSYGYTFGSGTRLTVV.

The chain recombines TRBV18 with TRBJ2-7; D ambiguous. The germline V and J ends were trimmed by 2 bases and 1 base, with 9 bases remaining between them. There are 14 residues in the CDR3. Germline loops: CDR1 KGHSH, CDR2 LQKENI. The CDR3 region is CASSPNSVSYEQYF. The CDR3 coding sequence is TGTGCCAGCTCACCAAATTCCGTATCCTACGAGCAGTACTTC.

CDR3 residues: CSASMDSTNSPLHF. The CDR3, as DNA: TGCAGTGCTAGTATGGACAGCACAAATTCACCCCTCCACTTT. This chain connects TRBV20-1 to TRBJ1-6, with a possible D match to TRBD1 (6 bases). The germline V gene has CDR1 DFQATT and CDR2 SNEGSKA (reference sequence). The CDR3 covers 14 residues. Trimming took off 3 bases at V and 7 bases at J, with 13 bases between the two ends.

This clone was seen only once. V gene TRBV6-2 or TRBV6-3 combines with J gene TRBJ2-1; 7 bases line up with TRBD1. In germline, CDR1 is MNHEY, CDR2 SVGEGT. The CDR3 runs to 17 residues. V was clipped by 2 bases and J by 0 bases; unmatched bases: 7. The CDR3 nucleotides read TGTGCCAGCAGTTACAGTGAGGGGGCCCTCTCCTACAATGAGCAGTTCTTC. This gives the protein CASSYSEGALSYNEQFF.

The chain carries TRBV6-5 and TRBJ2-3, with D perhaps matching TRBD1 (6 bases). The germline V gene encodes CDR1 MNHEY and CDR2 SVGAGI. The germline V and J ends were trimmed by 6 bases and 6 bases, with 10 bases remaining between them. The CDR3 length is 12 residues. CDR3 region: CASRWGPDTQYF. The CDR3 DNA follows: TGTGCCAGCAGGTGGGGGCCGGATACGCAGTATTTT.

The genes are TRBV25-1 and TRBJ1-4, with TRBD1 matching 8 bases. CDR1 MGHDK and CDR2 SYGVNS come from the germline V gene. Trimming took 4 bases from V and 7 from J; bases not matched to a gene: 8. This CDR3 has 15 amino acids. CDR3 coding DNA: TGTGCCAGCAGTGCCGGACAGGGAAGGAGTGAAAAACTGTTTTTT. It yields the protein CASSAGQGRSEKLFF. Using reference TRBV25-1 and TRBJ1-4 for the parts outside the CDR3, the full variable domain is EADIYQTPRYLVIGTGKKITLECSQTMGHDKMYWYQQDPGMELHLIHYSYGVNSTEKGDLSSESTVSRIRTEHFPLTLESARPSHTSQYLCASSAGQGRSEKLFFGSGTQLSVL.

This chain connects TRBV27 to TRBJ1-6; TRBD1 agrees at 10 bases. The CDR3 contains 17 residues. Germline V gives CDR1 MNHEY, CDR2 SMNVEV (reference sequence). V trimming: 5 bases; J trimming: 0 bases; junction bases outside the gene matches: 4. CDR3 region: CASSPRQGASYNSPLHF. The CDR3 DNA reads as TGTGCCAGCAGTCCCAGACAGGGGGCCTCCTATAATTCACCCCTCCACTTT.

The chain couples TRBV4-1 to TRBJ1-2; 8 bases map to TRBD1. The V segment lost 1 base and the J segment 10 bases; nucleotides outside the gene matches: 11. Looked up from germline, CDR1 is MGHRA and CDR2 is YSYEKL. There are 15 residues in the CDR3. The CDR3 DNA is TGCGCCAGCAGCCAAGGGGCTCAGGCAGGGGGCTTCTACACCTTC. Protein product: CASSQGAQAGGFYTF.

The rearrangement uses TRBV19 and TRBJ1-2; D is possibly TRBD1 (6 bases). Trimming cost V 7 bases and J 5 bases, with 17 bases left between them. Per germline, CDR1 LNHDA and CDR2 SQIVND (reference sequence). CDR3 length: 14 residues. This CDR3 is CASTPSDRRYGYTF. CDR3 nucleotides: TGTGCCAGTACCCCCTCCGACAGGAGGTATGGCTACACCTTC.

The rearrangement uses TRBV15 and TRBJ2-2; tentative D call: TRBD1 (5 bases). This CDR3 contains 15 residues. Looked up from germline, CDR1 is LNHNV and CDR2 is YYDKDF (reference sequence). The ends were cut back, 0 bases at V and 3 bases at J, with 8 bases in the middle. CDR3 sequence reads: CATSRDLRDTGELFF. The CDR3 DNA follows: TGTGCCACCAGCAGAGATCTCAGGGACACCGGGGAGCTGTTTTTT.

The rearrangement uses TRBV28 and TRBJ2-1; 9 bases align to TRBD1. V shed 10 bases, J shed 9 bases, and the junction held 10 bases outside the gene matches. This CDR3 spans 13 amino acids. Germline CDR1 is MDHEN and CDR2 is SYDVKM. The CDR3 protein is CATELQGAIEQFF. Here the CDR3 DNA reads TGTGCCACAGAACTACAGGGGGCTATTGAGCAGTTCTTC.

The table lists this clone with a count of one. The chain employs TRBV4-2 and TRBJ2-3; TRBD2 aligns across 9 bases. The germline V gene encodes CDR1 LGHNA and CDR2 YNFKEQ. This CDR3 spans 14 amino acids. V dropped 4 bases and J dropped 3; count of bases not matched to a gene: 2. The CDR3 loop is CASSPGLATDTQYF. Here the CDR3 DNA reads TGTGCCAGCAGCCCGGGACTAGCTACAGATACGCAGTATTTT.